The 24 T cell receptor beta chains below come from one sample, sequenced in a study of T cell clonotyping in hematopoietic cell transplantation. This sample's time point: recipient sample about 28 days before transplant, after cytoreduction. Sequenced by immunoSEQ multiplex PCR; TCRdb stores in-frame clones only, minus some. The sample shows about 80,000 clones, almost 97% of them seen only once. The material sequenced was peripheral blood mononuclear cells, taken before stem cell transplant. All receptors come from a woman aged 50 to 60 with acute myeloid leukemia. Some clones in this sample may be carry-over from other donors' samples.

The chain recombines TRBV28 with TRBJ2-2; possible D gene TRBD1, 6 bases. V was trimmed by 4 bases and J by 9 bases, leaving 15 bases between them. This CDR3 region has 14 residues. The germline gives CDR1 MDHEN, CDR2 SYDVKM. The CDR3 spells CASSSRTDLWELFF. The CDR3 nucleotides read TGTGCCAGCAGTTCCAGGACAGATCTCTGGGAGCTGTTTTTT. The whole variable domain, filled in from reference TRBV28 and TRBJ2-2, reads DVKVTQSSRYLVKRTGEKVFLECVQDMDHENMFWYRQDPGLGLRLIYFSYDVKMKEKGDIPEGYSVSREKKERFSLILESASTNQTSMYLCASSSRTDLWELFFGEGSRLTVL.

V is TRBV6-5 and J is TRBJ2-1, with 7 bases identical to TRBD2. The V and J ends lost 4 bases and 12 bases, in that order; junction bases with no gene match: 18. The germline CDR1 and CDR2 sequences are MNHEY and SVGAGI. The CDR3 sequence is 16 residues long. In nucleotides, the CDR3 is TGTGCCAGCAGTTCCTTTAAGGCGGGAGTGGTAGTGTGGCAGTTCTTC. Protein: CASSSFKAGVVVWQFF.

In DNA, the CDR3 is TGTGCCAGTAGTATTGGGGGTGGGACTGAAGCTTTCTTT. Its protein product is CASSIGGGTEAFF. The chain joins TRBV19 to TRBJ1-1; D is perhaps TRBD1 (5 bases). The germline V and J ends were trimmed by 3 bases and 5 bases, with 10 bases remaining between them. Looked up from germline, CDR1 is LNHDA and CDR2 is SQIVND (reference sequence). CDR3 length equals 13 residues.

This chain connects TRBV6-5 to TRBJ1-1, with D tentatively TRBD1 (5 bases). Germline CDR1 is MNHEY and CDR2 is SVGAGI. Trimming took 4 bases from V and 6 from J, leaving 21 bases between them. This CDR3 has 16 residues. The CDR3 sequence: CASSSAWGPVRSEAFF. The CDR3 coding sequence is TGTGCCAGCAGTTCGGCTTGGGGCCCGGTAAGATCTGAAGCTTTCTTT.

The chain is built from TRBV6-1 and TRBJ2-6; TRBD1 matches 7 bases. The CDR3 has 15 amino acids. V lost 2 bases and J lost 2; bases outside the gene matches: 0. The germline gives CDR1 MNHNS, CDR2 SASEGT. Here the CDR3 reads CASSEQGAGANVLTF. The CDR3, as DNA: TGTGCCAGCAGTGAACAGGGGGCTGGGGCCAACGTCCTGACTTTC.

The chain combines TRBV6-1 with TRBJ2-7, with 7 positions matching TRBD1. Germline trimming cut 7 bases from V and 3 bases from J; bases unmatched to any gene: 12. CDR3 size: 15 residues. Germline V gene data show CDR1 as MNHNS and CDR2 as SASEGT. CDR3 protein: CASTAQGVGIYEQYF. DNA of the CDR3: TGTGCCAGCACCGCTCAGGGGGTAGGTATCTACGAGCAGTACTTC.

The V call is TRBV6-5, the J call TRBJ2-6; D is ambiguous. CDR1 is MNHEY and CDR2 is SVGAGI in the germline V gene. The length of the CDR3 is 16 residues. The V gene lost 0 bases and the J gene lost 2 bases, with 8 bases spanning the gap. The CDR3 spells CASSYSGLAGANVLTF. CDR3 in DNA: TGTGCCAGCAGTTACTCCGGGTTGGCTGGGGCCAACGTCCTGACTTTC.

The gene calls are TRBV29-1 and TRBJ2-6; D gene uncertain. The V end lost 4 bases, the J end lost 0 bases, and 4 bases lay between the germline ends. The CDR3 sequence is 13 residues long. CDR1 is SQVTM and CDR2 is ANQGSEA in the germline V gene. CDR3: CSVGSSGANVLTF. CDR3 DNA: TGCAGCGTTGGTAGCTCTGGGGCCAACGTCCTGACTTTC.

A single count supports this clone. The chain couples TRBV15 to TRBJ1-5, with TRBD1 matching 9 bases. CDR3 length: 16 amino acids. Germline V lookup: CDR1 LNHNV, CDR2 YYDKDF (reference sequence). J gave up 7 bases and V 0 bases, and 7 bases lay outside the gene matches. The CDR3 region is CATSRDWDRVRQPQHF. The CDR3, as DNA: TGTGCCACCAGCAGAGATTGGGACAGGGTTAGGCAGCCCCAGCATTTT.

This chain uses TRBV2 with TRBJ1-2, with D unresolved. The V end was cut by 4 bases, the J end by 8 bases, with 14 bases between. Germline V gene sequence: CDR1 SNHLY, CDR2 FYNNEI. The CDR3 is 13 amino acids. The CDR3 DNA is TGTGCCAGCAGTGTTGGAGGGTTTGGAGGCTACACCTTC. Translated, it gives CASSVGGFGGYTF.

The V call is TRBV4-1, the J call TRBJ2-3; no firm D call. From germline, CDR1 is MGHRA and CDR2 YSYEKL. The CDR3 loop spans 12 amino acids. V dropped 5 bases and J dropped 6 bases, with 9 bases sitting between them. CDR3 sequence: CASSFDRDTQYF. In nucleotides, the CDR3 is TGCGCCAGCAGCTTTGACCGCGATACGCAGTATTTT.

V usage is TRBV28 and J usage is TRBJ1-1; maybe TRBD1 (5 bases). The V gene's germline CDR1 is MDHEN and CDR2 SYDVKM. Deletions cut 11 bases from V and 3 bases from J, with 16 bases between. CDR3 length: 13 residues. The chain's CDR3 is CAGKTAVDTEAFF. The CDR3 DNA reads as TGTGCCGGGAAGACAGCGGTTGACACTGAAGCTTTCTTT.

The sample holds one count of this clone. The chain joins TRBV28 to TRBJ2-7; no definite D call. The CDR3 is made up of 13 amino acids. Trimming took 8 bases from V and 7 from J, leaving 18 bases between them. CDR1 and CDR2 (germline): MDHEN, SYDVKM. This CDR3 is CASCVKPTMEQYF. In DNA, the CDR3 is TGTGCCAGCTGTGTTAAACCTACGATGGAGCAGTACTTC.

The chain uses TRBV9 and TRBJ2-7; TRBD2 is a possible D gene (7 bases). The CDR3 is made up of 15 amino acids. Germline CDR1 SGDLS, CDR2 YYNGEE. The V and J ends lost 3 bases and 2 bases respectively, with 15 bases between them. Written as DNA, the CDR3 is TGTGCCAGCAGCGGCCACGGGGGGCGGACCTACGAGCAGTACTTC. Translating it yields CASSGHGGRTYEQYF.

The rearrangement links TRBV11-2 to TRBJ2-1; a possible D gene is TRBD1 (5 bases). Germline V lookup: CDR1 SGHAT, CDR2 FQNNGV. The CDR3 totals 14 residues. Trimming left V 4 bases short and J 3 bases short, with 10 bases between. This chain's CDR3 is CASSSYRNYNEQFF. The CDR3 DNA reads as TGTGCCAGCAGCTCGTACAGGAACTACAATGAGCAGTTCTTC.

The rearrangement links TRBV19 to TRBJ1-1; 9 bases match TRBD1. There are 16 residues in the CDR3. Germline V gives CDR1 LNHDA, CDR2 SQIVND (reference sequence). J lost 5 bases, V lost 4 bases, and 11 bases had no gene match. DNA of the CDR3: TGTGCCAGTAGTACTGGGGCACAGGGGGCCGGGACTGAAGCTTTCTTT. It codes for CASSTGAQGAGTEAFF.

CDR3 sequence reads: CARRDSTNTGELFF. The DNA for the CDR3 is TGTGCCCGACGGGACAGCACGAACACCGGGGAGCTGTTTTTT. The rearrangement uses TRBV30 and TRBJ2-2, with TRBD1 matching 7 bases. Germline CDR1 reads GTSNPN; CDR2 reads SVGIG (reference sequence). The V gene end was trimmed by 8 bases and the J gene end by 0 bases; junction bases not matched to a gene: 6. This CDR3 is 14 amino acids long.

The chain employs TRBV7-2 and TRBJ2-7; D is possibly TRBD2 (6 bases). In germline, CDR1 is SGHTA, CDR2 FQGNSA. The CDR3 has 18 amino acids. Deletions cut 1 base from V and 5 bases from J, with 24 bases between. DNA of the CDR3: TGTGCCAGCAGCTTAGACCTTATTGGTAACGGGAGAAGCCACGAGCAGTACTTC. Protein sequence: CASSLDLIGNGRSHEQYF.

The chain combines TRBV6-6 with TRBJ1-6; a weak D match, TRBD1 (5 bases). The CDR3 contains 16 residues. Trimming removed 0 bases from V and 8 bases from J, with 14 bases in between. Germline assignment: CDR1 MNHNY and CDR2 SVGAGI (reference sequence). The CDR3 loop is CASSYSPGREDSPLHF. The DNA of the CDR3 is TGTGCCAGCAGTTACTCCCCGGGCAGGGAGGATTCACCCCTCCACTTT.

This clone appeared once. The V gene is TRBV27, the J gene TRBJ1-2; maybe TRBD1 (6 bases). The CDR3 loop spans 17 amino acids. V was trimmed by 6 bases and J by 8 bases, leaving 28 bases between them. Per the germline V gene, CDR1 is MNHEY and CDR2 is SMNVEV (reference sequence). As DNA, the CDR3 is TGTGCCAGCAGCCGTGGAGGCAGGGGACTGACTGTTGGCGGCTACACCTTC. It specifies CASSRGGRGLTVGGYTF.

The chain is built from TRBV19 and TRBJ1-4, with D tentatively TRBD1 (5 bases). The CDR3 is 14 residues long. In germline, CDR1 is LNHDA, CDR2 SQIVND (reference sequence). The V end was cut by 3 bases, the J end by 13 bases, with 18 bases between. In nucleotides, the CDR3 is TGTGCCAGTAGTATGCCCGCCGGGAACAGGTTACTGTTTTTT. Protein product: CASSMPAGNRLLFF.

CDR3 DNA: TGTGCCTGGAGCCCCCCGGGGACAACCGAGCAGTACTTC. Amino acid sequence: CAWSPPGTTEQYF. V usage is TRBV30 and J usage is TRBJ2-7; D might be TRBD1 (6 bases). Trimming removed 3 bases from V and 6 bases from J, with 15 bases in between. The germline gives CDR1 GTSNPN, CDR2 SVGIG (reference sequence). The CDR3 totals 13 residues.

The rearrangement uses TRBV28 and TRBJ2-7; D is tentatively TRBD1 or TRBD2 (5 bases each). This CDR3 is 16 amino acids long. The germline gives CDR1 MDHEN, CDR2 SYDVKM. V shed 6 bases and J shed 4 bases, with 22 bases lying between them. The CDR3 region has the DNA TGTGCCAGCAGACAGGTGGGAGCCCTCCCAGCTTACGAGCAGTACTTC. This codes for CASRQVGALPAYEQYF.

V usage is TRBV11-1 and J usage is TRBJ2-7, with a tentative D call TRBD1 (5 bases). The CDR3 sequence is 13 residues long. Germline V gene lookup returns CDR1 SGHAT and CDR2 FQDESV (reference sequence). The V gene lost 2 bases and the J gene lost 6 bases, with 11 bases spanning the gap. The CDR3 loop is CASSLTGPGEQYF. The CDR3, as DNA: TGTGCCAGCAGCTTAACAGGCCCGGGCGAGCAGTACTTC.